This TCR beta chain is from a study of T cell responses to AZD1222 COVID-19 vaccine. This table comes from immunoSEQ multiplex PCR, and its TCRdb copy is limited to in-frame clones, with some not included. The sample consists of about 150,000 clones, around 90% of them appearing once. This CDR3 has 16 amino acids. The germline CDR1 and CDR2 sequences are SGDLS and YYNGEE. V dropped 0 bases and J dropped 4; count of bases not matched to a gene: 7. Whole-study findings and limits: Compared with day 0, the breadth and depth of the Spike-specific TCR repertoire rose significantly after two doses of AZD1222. The sample set comprised mostly white British donors with more females, and clonal diversity was possibly underestimated.

To note about this clone: Its antigen is as yet unknown.

The source of this sequence is an adult in good health. Sequenced here: peripheral blood, sampled on day 0 of AZD1222 vaccination. The chain links TRBV9 to TRBJ2-1, with 7 bases aligning to TRBD1. CDR3 residues: CASSVDSQGNYNEQFF. Written as DNA, the CDR3 is TGTGCCAGCAGCGTAGATTCACAGGGGAATTACAATGAGCAGTTCTTC.